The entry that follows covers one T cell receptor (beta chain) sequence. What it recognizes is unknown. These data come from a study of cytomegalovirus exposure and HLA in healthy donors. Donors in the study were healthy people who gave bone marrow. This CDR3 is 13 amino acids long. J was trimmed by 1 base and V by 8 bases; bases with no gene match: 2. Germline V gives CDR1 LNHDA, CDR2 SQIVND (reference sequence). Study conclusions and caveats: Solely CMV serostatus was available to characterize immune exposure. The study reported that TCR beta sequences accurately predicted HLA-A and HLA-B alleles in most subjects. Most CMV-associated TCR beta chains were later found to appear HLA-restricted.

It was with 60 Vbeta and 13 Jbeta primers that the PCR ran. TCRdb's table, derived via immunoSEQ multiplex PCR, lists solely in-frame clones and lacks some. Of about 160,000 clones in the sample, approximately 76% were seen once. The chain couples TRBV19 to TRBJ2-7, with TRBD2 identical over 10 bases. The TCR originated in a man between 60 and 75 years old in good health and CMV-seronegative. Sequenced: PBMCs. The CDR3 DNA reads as TGTGCCAGTGGACTAGCGGATTCCTACGAGCAGTACTTC. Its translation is CASGLADSYEQYF.